Below, 16 T cell receptor beta chains from the same sample are listed, as sequenced in a study of T-cell memory formation after mild COVID-19. TCRdb re-called the 5' RACE reads through MiXCR, storing one row per CDR3 protein. This repertoire shows some 100,000 distinct CDR3 sequences, more than 9.5% found once; its top ten account for about 40%. The sample was PBMCs or a T cell subset sorted from them (not recorded which). Receptor source: a man aged 18 to 30 who had mild COVID-19 (a few samples of this study predate the infection). Cell type and time point are not known.

The table lists this clonotype with many counts. J is TRBJ1-5 and V is TRBV4-1; D not certain. The CDR3 has 15 residues. CDR1 is MGHRA, CDR2 YSYEKL, per germline. The V and J ends lost 5 bases and 0 bases respectively, with 11 bases between them. CDR3 sequence (DNA): TGCGCCAGCAGCGAGCGACACGTTAGCAATCAGCCCCAGCATTTT. Protein: CASSERHVSNQPQHF.

V is TRBV27 and J is TRBJ1-5, with TRBD1 matching over 9 bases. The CDR3 has 14 residues. V shed 4 bases and J 7 bases; nucleotides not matched to a gene: 5. Germline V CDR1 and CDR2: MNHEY, SMNVEV (reference sequence). The chain's CDR3 is CASSSGTGWQPQHF. DNA for the CDR3: TGTGCCAGCAGTTCAGGGACAGGGTGGCAGCCCCAGCATTTT.

The chain has TRBV7-9 and TRBJ1-5, with D maybe TRBD1 (5 bases). The ends were cut back, 0 bases at V and 5 bases at J, with 11 bases in the middle. The length of the CDR3 is 15 residues. The germline CDR1 and CDR2 sequences are SEHNR and FQNEAQ (reference sequence). In DNA, the CDR3 is TGTGCCAGCAGCTTAGCTCCAGGGCCGGATCAGCCCCAGCATTTT. Its translation is CASSLAPGPDQPQHF.

This clonotype occurred a few times. The rearrangement uses TRBV9 and TRBJ2-7; no reliable D call. The CDR3 runs 14 residues. The V and J ends lost 4 bases and 0 bases respectively, with 11 bases between them. CDR1 and CDR2 (germline): SGDLS, YYNGEE. The CDR3, as DNA: TGTGCCAGCAGCCTTATCCCGAGCTCCTACGAGCAGTACTTC. Translated: CASSLIPSSYEQYF.

The chain couples TRBV7-8 to TRBJ2-5, with a weak D call TRBD2 (5 bases). Between the trimmed V and J ends, which lost 4 bases and 5 bases, there was a span of 11 bases. The CDR3 contains 13 residues. The germline V gene has CDR1 SGHVS and CDR2 FQNEAQ. The CDR3 region is CASSSSPGETQYF. The CDR3 coding sequence is TGTGCCAGCAGCTCAAGCCCGGGGGAGACCCAGTACTTC. The full variable domain, rest sourced from reference TRBV7-8 and TRBJ2-5, is GAGVSQSPRYKVAKRGQDVALRCDPISGHVSLFWYQQALGQGPEFLTYFQNEAQLDKSGLPSDRFFAERPEGSVSTLKIQRTQQEDSAVYLCASSSSPGETQYFGPGTRLLVL.

The chain carries TRBV4-1 and TRBJ2-1; D is unresolved. CDR1 and CDR2 from the germline V gene are MGHRA and YSYEKL. The CDR3 runs 17 residues. V dropped 1 base and J dropped 4 bases, with 17 bases sitting between them. The CDR3 sequence: CASSQVLASRRYNEQFF. DNA of the CDR3: TGCGCCAGCAGCCAAGTATTAGCTAGTCGACGGTACAATGAGCAGTTCTTC.

The gene calls are TRBV7-9 and TRBJ2-5; D is ambiguous. The CDR3 length is 14 residues. Germline V CDR1 and CDR2: SEHNR, FQNEAQ (reference sequence). Deletions cut 0 bases from V and 1 base from J, with 6 bases between. CDR3 bases: TGTGCCAGCAGCTTAGCGGGGATCCAAGAGACCCAGTACTTC. It is translated as CASSLAGIQETQYF.

The chain couples TRBV5-1 to TRBJ1-2; 9 bases fit TRBD1. V shed 0 bases and J 6 bases; nucleotides not matched to a gene: 12. CDR1 SGHRS and CDR2 YFSETQ come from the germline V gene. The CDR3 contains 17 residues. CDR3 sequence (DNA): TGCGCCAGCAGCTTGGAGGGGACAGGGTTCCTCGGGGATGGCTACACCTTC. Amino acids: CASSLEGTGFLGDGYTF.

The rearrangement uses TRBV27 and TRBJ2-1, with 7 bases fitting TRBD1. Unmatched junction bases numbered 7, after V lost 6 bases and J lost 5 bases. The CDR3 is 14 residues long. Germline CDR1 and CDR2: MNHEY and SMNVEV (reference sequence). CDR3 residues: CASSRQGRDNEQFF. As DNA, the CDR3 is TGTGCCAGCAGCCGACAGGGTAGAGACAATGAGCAGTTCTTC.

The sample holds a few counts of this clonotype. The V and J genes are TRBV12-3 or TRBV12-4 and TRBJ1-5; D not certain. This CDR3 contains 16 residues. The ends were cut back, 0 bases at V and 3 bases at J, with 12 bases in the middle. In DNA, the CDR3 is TGTGCCAGCAGTTTAGCGCCTCCGGGATCCAATCAGCCCCAGCATTTT. Protein product: CASSLAPPGSNQPQHF.

This clonotype was detected only a few times. The V call is TRBV18, the J call TRBJ2-1, with a weak D call TRBD2 (5 bases). In germline, CDR1 is KGHSH, CDR2 LQKENI. V shed 3 bases and J shed 8 bases, with 11 bases lying between them. The CDR3 is made up of 13 amino acids. CDR3 bases: TGTGCCAGCTCACCCGATGAGGGATATGAGCAGTTCTTC. Its translation: CASSPDEGYEQFF.

The table lists this clonotype with a few counts. The chain is built from TRBV20-1 and TRBJ1-5; D is uncertain. V was trimmed by 1 base and J by 1 base, leaving 14 bases between them. Germline CDR1 and CDR2: DFQATT and SNEGSKA (reference sequence). This CDR3 region has 16 residues. The CDR3 nucleotides read TGCAGTGCTAGAGGGACGGAAGGGATGAGCAATCAGCCCCAGCATTTT. As protein: CSARGTEGMSNQPQHF.

This clonotype has a handful of counts. This chain uses TRBV13 with TRBJ1-1; 8 bases fit TRBD1. The V and J ends lost 7 bases and 4 bases, in that order; junction bases with no gene match: 11. The germline gives CDR1 PRHDT, CDR2 FYEKMQ (reference sequence). The length of the CDR3 is 15 residues. For the CDR3, the DNA is TGTGCCAGCACCCAGTCCAGACAGGGGCGCACTGAAGCTTTCTTT. This sequence encodes CASTQSRQGRTEAFF.

The V gene is TRBV4-1, the J gene TRBJ2-7; 9 nucleotides agree with TRBD1. The CDR3 runs 12 residues. The germline CDR1 and CDR2 sequences are MGHRA and YSYEKL. J gave up 9 bases and V 1 base, and 1 base lay outside the gene matches. The CDR3 protein is CASSQAGQGQYF. In DNA, the CDR3 is TGCGCCAGCAGCCAAGCGGGACAGGGGCAGTACTTC.

This clonotype has a handful of counts. The chain couples TRBV9 to TRBJ2-3; 7 nucleotides match TRBD1. This CDR3 is 14 amino acids long. CDR1 is SGDLS, CDR2 YYNGEE, per germline. V dropped 5 bases and J dropped 2; count of bases not matched to a gene: 5. CDR3 sequence: CASSGDRYTDTQYF. The CDR3 DNA reads as TGTGCCAGCAGTGGGGACAGATACACAGATACGCAGTATTTT.

This chain joins TRBV14 and TRBJ2-1; 7 nucleotides line up with TRBD1. CDR1 and CDR2 from the germline V gene are SGHDN and FVKESK. The CDR3 sequence is 17 residues long. V trimming: 5 bases; J trimming: 4 bases; junction bases outside the gene matches: 14. The CDR3 sequence: CASSGPTGQTLYNEQFF. The DNA for the CDR3 is TGTGCCAGCAGCGGGCCTACGGGACAGACCTTATACAATGAGCAGTTCTTC.